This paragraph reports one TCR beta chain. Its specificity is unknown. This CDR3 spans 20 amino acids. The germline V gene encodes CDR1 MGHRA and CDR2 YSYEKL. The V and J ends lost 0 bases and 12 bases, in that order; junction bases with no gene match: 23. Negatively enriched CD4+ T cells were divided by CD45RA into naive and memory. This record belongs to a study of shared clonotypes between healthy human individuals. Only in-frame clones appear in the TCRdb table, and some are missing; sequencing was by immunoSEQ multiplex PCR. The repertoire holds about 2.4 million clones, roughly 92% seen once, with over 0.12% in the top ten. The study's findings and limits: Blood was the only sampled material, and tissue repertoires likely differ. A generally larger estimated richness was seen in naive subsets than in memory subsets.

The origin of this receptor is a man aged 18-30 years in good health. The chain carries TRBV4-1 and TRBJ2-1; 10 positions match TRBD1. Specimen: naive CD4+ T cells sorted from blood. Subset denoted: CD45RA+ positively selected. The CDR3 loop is CASSQEGRQGATKPSLRQFF. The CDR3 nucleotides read TGCGCCAGCAGCCAAGAAGGAAGACAGGGGGCCACTAAGCCCTCCCTAAGGCAGTTCTTC.